These T cell receptor beta chains were read from a single sample in a study of shared T cell receptors in the human thymus. Sequencing was performed with immunoSEQ multiplex PCR; in TCRdb, only in-frame clones are kept and a portion is missing. Here the sample spans under 700,000 clones, around 78% being singletons. This sample was shared with a second study, whose subject was human thymus T cells.

The sample taken for sequencing was thymocytes. The receptors come from a boy in the first two years of life with a congenital heart defect. The CDR3 runs from the conserved cysteine through the conserved F or W. The order of the fields is D gene, J gene, V gene, CDR3 protein. A D gene is named only where the DNA matches it firmly.

>.|TRBJ2-1|TRBV14
CASSRGQIPRWAYNEQFF
>TRBD1|TRBJ2-7|TRBV27
CASRGDRDEYEQYF
>.|TRBJ2-1|TRBV6-5
CASSYSGNEQFF
>.|TRBJ2-3|TRBV7-2
CASSLTPGRSDTQYF
>TRBD1|TRBJ2-7|TRBV27
CASSLVGQGGTYEQYF
>TRBD1|TRBJ1-1|TRBV30
CAWSSGTVMNTEAFF
>TRBD1|TRBJ1-4|TRBV5-4
CASSPGQGYKGNEKLFF
>TRBD2|TRBJ2-1|TRBV5-6
CASSISAGGPYEQFF
>.|TRBJ1-2|TRBV15
CATSSIPEREGGNYGYTF
>.|TRBJ1-1|TRBV12-5
CASGLVGVITEAFF
>TRBD2|TRBJ2-7|TRBV5-6
CASSQLAGDPYEQYF
>.|TRBJ2-7|TRBV4-3
CASSQERGVGGAEQYF
>TRBD1|TRBJ1-1|TRBV27
CASSFSDRAMNTEAFF
>.|TRBJ2-7|TRBV6-5
CASSPGPDSYEQYF
>.|TRBJ1-2|TRBV19
CASSTRQTNYGYTF
>TRBD2|TRBJ2-7|TRBV5-6
CASSRTSGRGEQYF
>.|TRBJ2-5|TRBV5-1
CASSGGTLDQETQYF
>.|TRBJ1-2|TRBV6-6
CASRPQDNYGYTF
>.|TRBJ1-1|TRBV28
CASSFYQIHTEAFF
>TRBD1|TRBJ1-5|TRBV30
CAWSSGGNQPQHF
>TRBD2|TRBJ2-7|TRBV10-2
CASNGLAGSYEQYF
>TRBD1|TRBJ2-4|TRBV9
CASTQGVVGIQYF
>.|TRBJ2-3|TRBV27
CASKAPDTQYF
>TRBD1|TRBJ2-7|TRBV5-6
CASSSTGSYEQYF
>TRBD2|TRBJ2-1|TRBV6-1
CASSGPSGSTAKGVSEQFF
>.|TRBJ2-7|TRBV10-3
CATTTRDDYEQYF